The 3 T cell receptor beta chains listed next were all sequenced from one sample in a study of metastatic and nonmetastatic thyroid tumors. Each patient went into thyroid surgery without having received any treatment. TCRdb re-called clones from the PCR reads using MiXCR. This sample has over 30,000 clones, with roughly a sixth found just once. The sample consisted of blood. The receptors originated from a male donor with papillary thyroid cancer or a benign thyroid nodule (not recorded which). Some clones in this sample may be carry-over from other donors' samples.

This clone showed up many times. The J gene is TRBJ2-1, the V gene TRBV9, with D unclear. Germline CDR1 is SGDLS and CDR2 is YYNGEE. The CDR3 spans 13 residues. Trimming removed 0 bases from V and 10 bases from J, with 11 bases in between. Here the CDR3 reads CASSVVNAPEQFF. The CDR3 nucleotides read TGTGCCAGCAGCGTAGTTAATGCTCCCGAGCAGTTCTTC.

This clone was observed many times. V gene TRBV19 combines with J gene TRBJ1-1; the D is unclear. Germline V gene lookup returns CDR1 LNHDA and CDR2 SQIVND (reference sequence). The CDR3 consists of 12 residues. With 5 bases removed from V and 2 bases from J, the gap between germline ends came to 6 bases. The CDR3 nucleotides read TGTGCCAGTAGTCCCAGTAACACTGAAGCTTTCTTT. Translation gives CASSPSNTEAFF.

This clone was recorded at least ten times. The J gene is TRBJ2-3, the V gene TRBV5-1; weak D call: TRBD1 (6 bases). Trimming cost V 3 bases and J 2 bases, with 13 bases left between them. The germline V gene encodes CDR1 SGHRS and CDR2 YFSETQ. The CDR3 loop spans 15 amino acids. The CDR3 loop is CASSSYRDLTDTQYF. CDR3 DNA sequence: TGCGCCAGCAGCTCCTACAGGGATCTCACAGATACGCAGTATTTT.